Included here is one TCR beta chain sequence, with context. Its binding antigen is unknown. The data were taken from a study of T cells expressing NK-cell markers (dated by TCRdb to 2019 to 2021). Regarding the complete study: In sorted CD3+CD56+NKG2C+, CD3+CD56+NKG2C- and CD3+CD56-NKG2C+ T-cell subsets from about eight donors, TCR beta-chain repertoires were profiled. Seven of the eight sequenced donors were HCMV-seropositive and one was HCMV-seronegative. All eight donors whose samples were sequenced were randomly selected healthy volunteers, three of them men and five women. Sequencing of the libraries produced 2 x 150 bp reads on Illumina HiSeq 2000/2500, MiSeq or NextSeq. On the study overall, not on this receptor specifically: In six donors, the dominant CD3+CD56+NKG2C+ clonotypes were among the top 10 CD8+ clonotypes and accounted for roughly 1.0-7.5% of CD8+ T cells. It remained unclear whether the expanded NKG2C-expressing T cell clones were specific for HCMV antigens. Those dominant clonotypes were again the most abundant among CD3+CD56-NKG2C+ cells in a few donors, at roughly 25-65%.

Reading the germline V gene (reference sequence) gives CDR1 DFQATT and CDR2 SNEGSKA. From its cysteine to its phenylalanine, the CDR3 spans 16 amino acids. Only the protein sequence is given. To determine HCMV serostatus, a commercial ELISA kit was used to detect HCMV-specific IgG in serum. Ficoll density gradient centrifugation was used to isolate peripheral blood mononuclear cells from blood. Sequenced on an Illumina HiSeq 2000. The TCR beta cDNA libraries were made using 5'RACE template switching, a step that added both a universal primer site and unique molecular identifiers. cDNA synthesis was primed from the TCR beta constant segment, followed by two successive PCR amplification steps. The original pipeline was this. MIGEC handled demultiplexing of the reads and grouping by UMI, while MiTCR was used to assemble and quantify clonotypes. To remove erroneous sequences, TCR cDNA sequences were retained only when supported by two or more reads. The tcR package was used for downstream repertoire analysis, and clonotypes were matched across fractions by CDR3 nucleotide sequence plus V segment. Antigen specificity was annotated against VDJdb with VDJmatch, allowing one amino acid substitution in CDR3. TCRdb reprocessed the reads; each CDR3 protein sequence makes one entry, and DNA is unavailable. For this entry, the V and J calls and clone size follow TCRdb and not the study's own pipeline. The data table for this sample lists 150,000 or so distinct CDR3 sequences. The ten biggest clones cover roughly 20% of the sample.

The sample was blood T cells: a sorted CD56 or NKG2C T cell subset, CD4+ or CD8+ T cells, or bulk PBMC T cells (not recorded which). The TCR was taken from a woman between 18 and 75 years old in good health. Recombination linked TRBV20-1 to TRBJ2-1; TCRdb picks TRBD2, but there is no DNA to check that call. The CDR3 here reads CSARGRLAGLYNEQFF.